Below, 15 T cell receptor beta chains from the same sample are listed, as sequenced in a study of T cell responses to AZD1222 COVID-19 vaccine. The protocol was immunoSEQ multiplex PCR, while the TCRdb copy is restricted to in-frame clones and leaves out a portion. Of some 100,000 clones listed, about 89% are singletons. This specimen was peripheral blood, taken on day 0 of MenACWY control vaccination. These receptors were obtained from an adult in good health.

The chain recombines TRBV24-1 with TRBJ2-1; 7 bases map to TRBD2. Trimming cost V 10 bases and J 7 bases; bases outside gene matches: 9. Germline CDR1 and CDR2: KGHDR and SFDVKD. The CDR3 sequence is 13 residues long. The CDR3 nucleotides read TGTGCCACACGGGATGGGGGGGTGAATGAGCAGTTCTTC. Translated: CATRDGGVNEQFF.

The chain carries TRBV6-2 or TRBV6-3 and TRBJ2-3; 7 bases are shared with TRBD2. V shed 4 bases and J 0 bases; nucleotides not matched to a gene: 7. The CDR3 covers 16 residues. The germline V gene has CDR1 MNHEY and CDR2 SVGEGT. The CDR3 nucleotides are TGTGCCAGCAGTTCTCCAACTAGCGCTAGCACAGATACGCAGTATTTT. Residues: CASSSPTSASTDTQYF.

V gene TRBV11-2 combines with J gene TRBJ2-5, with D uncertain. Germline CDR1 and CDR2: SGHAT and FQNNGV. This CDR3 contains 13 residues. For the CDR3, the DNA is TGTGCGAGTCTGTTTACGGGCGGCGAGACCCAGTACTTC. Its translation is CASLFTGGETQYF.

V and J are TRBV9 and TRBJ2-2; 13 bases are a match to TRBD2. Germline CDR1 SGDLS, CDR2 YYNGEE. With 0 bases clipped from V and 6 bases from J, the junction kept 5 bases outside the gene matches. The CDR3 consists of 17 residues. CDR3 amino acids: CASSVALGLAGPGELFF. CDR3 DNA: TGTGCCAGCAGCGTAGCCTTGGGACTAGCGGGGCCCGGGGAGCTGTTTTTT.

This clone came up once. J is TRBJ2-5 and V is TRBV7-9, with 7 bases matching TRBD1. V shed 7 bases and J 2 bases; nucleotides not matched to a gene: 4. Germline V lookup: CDR1 SEHNR, CDR2 FQNEAQ (reference sequence). The CDR3 is made up of 13 amino acids. The CDR3 sequence: CASNRDSQETQYF. The CDR3 bases are TGTGCCAGCAACAGGGACAGTCAAGAGACCCAGTACTTC. The variable domain in full, completed from reference TRBV7-9 and TRBJ2-5, reads DTGVSQNPRHKITKRGQNVTFRCDPISEHNRLYWYRQTLGQGPEFLTYFQNEAQLEKSRLLSDRFSAERPKGSFSTLEIQRTEQGDSAMYLCASNRDSQETQYFGPGTRLLVL.

The rearrangement uses TRBV7-6 and TRBJ1-2; D perhaps matches TRBD1 (5 bases). The CDR3 extends over 12 amino acids. The germline V and J ends were trimmed by 5 bases and 8 bases, with 12 bases remaining between them. Looked up from germline, CDR1 is SGHVS and CDR2 is FNYEAQ. In DNA, the CDR3 is TGTGCCAGCAGCCCCGTAGGGGAGGGCTACACCTTC. Translated: CASSPVGEGYTF.

V usage is TRBV3-1 (or the pseudogene TRBV3-2) and J usage is TRBJ2-3; tentatively, D is TRBD2 (7 bases). Between the trimmed V and J ends, which lost 0 bases and 3 bases, there was a span of 16 bases. CDR1 is LGHDT and CDR2 is YNNKEL in the germline V gene (reference sequence). CDR3 length equals 17 residues. CDR3 loop: CASSQDRAGAPTDTQYF. In DNA, the CDR3 is TGTGCCAGCAGCCAAGATCGGGCGGGGGCTCCAACAGATACGCAGTATTTT.

V gene TRBV18 combines with J gene TRBJ1-1; TRBD1 agrees at 7 bases. CDR1 and CDR2 from the germline V gene are KGHSH and LQKENI. Trimming took 3 bases from V and 4 from J; bases not matched to a gene: 14. The CDR3 extends over 17 amino acids. CDR3 nucleotides: TGTGCCAGCTCACCTACAGTGGACATATACAGGGGCACTGAAGCTTTCTTT. Amino acids: CASSPTVDIYRGTEAFF. The variable domain in full, with the rest retrieved from reference TRBV18 and TRBJ1-1, is NAGVMQNPRHLVRRRGQEARLRCSPMKGHSHVYWYRQLPEEGLKFMVYLQKENIIDESGMPKERFSAEFPKEGPSILRIQQVVRGDSAAYFCASSPTVDIYRGTEAFFGQGTRLTVV.

For the CDR3, the DNA is TGCGCCAGCAGCTTGGGACAGACCTTCTACGAGCAGTACTTC. It is translated as CASSLGQTFYEQYF. The chain carries TRBV5-1 and TRBJ2-7; possibly TRBD1 for D (5 bases). Trimming removed 0 bases from V and 3 bases from J, with 10 bases in between. Per germline, CDR1 SGHRS and CDR2 YFSETQ. The CDR3 is 14 amino acids.

The V and J genes are TRBV7-9 and TRBJ2-3; D remains ambiguous. V shed 7 bases and J shed 2 bases, with 4 bases lying between them. Germline loops: CDR1 SEHNR, CDR2 FQNEAQ (reference sequence). The length of the CDR3 is 11 residues. CDR3: CASTTTDTQYF. CDR3 coding DNA: TGTGCCAGCACCACCACAGATACGCAGTATTTT.

V and J are TRBV28 and TRBJ1-2; 7 nucleotides align to TRBD1. Germline V gene sequence: CDR1 MDHEN, CDR2 SYDVKM. The CDR3 sequence is 16 residues long. V trimming: 6 bases; J trimming: 5 bases; junction bases outside the gene matches: 15. CDR3 sequence (DNA): TGTGCCAGCAGATACCACATCTCCCGACAGGGATATGGCTACACCTTC. Translating gives CASRYHISRQGYGYTF.

V usage is TRBV28 and J usage is TRBJ2-3; 7 bases line up with TRBD2. The CDR3 extends over 18 amino acids. Germline loops: CDR1 MDHEN, CDR2 SYDVKM. The J segment lost 2 bases and the V segment lost 5 bases, leaving 16 bases of the junction unmatched. CDR3 loop: CASSPGPLREWNTDTQYF. The DNA of the CDR3 is TGTGCCAGCAGTCCCGGACCTTTGCGGGAGTGGAACACAGATACGCAGTATTTT.

The rearrangement links TRBV9 to TRBJ1-6; D is uncertain. This CDR3 spans 16 amino acids. V was clipped by 4 bases and J by 3 bases, with 14 bases between them. Germline V gives CDR1 SGDLS, CDR2 YYNGEE. The CDR3 DNA sequence: TGTGCCAGCAGCCCCACGGCAGGTGTCTATAATTCACCCCTCCACTTT. It is translated as CASSPTAGVYNSPLHF.

The chain recombines TRBV6-2 or TRBV6-3 with TRBJ1-2; D perhaps matches TRBD1 (5 bases). Trimming left V 2 bases short and J 6 bases short, with 16 bases between. Germline CDR1 MNHEY, CDR2 SVGEGT. CDR3 size: 15 residues. CDR3 DNA: TGTGCCAGCAGTTACGGGATTGGGGACGTAGATGGCTACACCTTC. Protein sequence: CASSYGIGDVDGYTF.

The chain carries TRBV7-2 and TRBJ1-5; D is unclear. V shed 5 bases and J shed 2 bases, with 16 bases lying between them. The CDR3 extends over 16 amino acids. In germline, CDR1 is SGHTA, CDR2 FQGNSA. CDR3 sequence (DNA): TGTGCCAGCAGCCGTCCGGAAAACGGGGGCAATCAGCCCCAGCATTTT. The encoded protein is CASSRPENGGNQPQHF.